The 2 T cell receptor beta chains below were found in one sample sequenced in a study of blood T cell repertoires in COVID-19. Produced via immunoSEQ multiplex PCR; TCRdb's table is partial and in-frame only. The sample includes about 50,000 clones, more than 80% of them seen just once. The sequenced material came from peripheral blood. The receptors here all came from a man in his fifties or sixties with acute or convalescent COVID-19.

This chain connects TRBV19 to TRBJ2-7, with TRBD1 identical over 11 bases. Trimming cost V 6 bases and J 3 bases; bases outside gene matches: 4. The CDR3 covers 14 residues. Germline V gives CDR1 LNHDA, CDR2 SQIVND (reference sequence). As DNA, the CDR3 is TGTGCCAGTAGGGGACAGGGGGGAATCTACGAGCAGTACTTC. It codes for CASRGQGGIYEQYF.

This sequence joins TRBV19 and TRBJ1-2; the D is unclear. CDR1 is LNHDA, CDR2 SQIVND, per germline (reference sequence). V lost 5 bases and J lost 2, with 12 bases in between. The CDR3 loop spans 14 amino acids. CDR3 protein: CASSGEAPNYGYTF. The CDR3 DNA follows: TGTGCCAGTAGTGGTGAGGCTCCCAACTATGGCTACACCTTC.